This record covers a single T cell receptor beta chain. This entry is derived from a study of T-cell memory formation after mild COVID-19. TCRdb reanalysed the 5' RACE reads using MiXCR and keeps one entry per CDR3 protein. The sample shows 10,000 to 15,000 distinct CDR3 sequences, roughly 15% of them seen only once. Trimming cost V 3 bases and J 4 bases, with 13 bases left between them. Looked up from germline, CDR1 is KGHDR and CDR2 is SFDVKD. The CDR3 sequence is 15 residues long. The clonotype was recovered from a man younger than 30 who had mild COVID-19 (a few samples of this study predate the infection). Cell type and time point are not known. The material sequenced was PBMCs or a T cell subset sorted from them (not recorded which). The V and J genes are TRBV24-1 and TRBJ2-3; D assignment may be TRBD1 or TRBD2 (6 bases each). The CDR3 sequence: CATSDPRRGADTQYF. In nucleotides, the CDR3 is TGTGCCACCAGTGATCCGAGGAGGGGGGCAGATACGCAGTATTTT.